The 20 T cell receptor beta chains below all came from one sample that was sequenced in a study of shared clonotypes between healthy human individuals. Method: immunoSEQ multiplex PCR; TCRdb's copy keeps in-frame clones and lacks some. The sample lists 1,500,000 or so clones, roughly 98.5% occurring once. Sequencing was done on a sample of naive CD4+ T cells sorted from blood. Specified subset: CD45RA+ positively selected. The source is a man aged 25-45 years in good health.

The chain has TRBV28 and TRBJ2-2; unclear D gene. The V gene's germline CDR1 is MDHEN and CDR2 SYDVKM. The ends were cut back, 8 bases at V and 7 bases at J, with 14 bases in the middle. CDR3 length: 13 residues. CDR3 amino acids: CASRPPSVGELFF. The CDR3 bases are TGTGCCAGCCGACCACCATCTGTCGGGGAGCTGTTTTTT. Full variable domain (remainder filled in from reference TRBV28 and TRBJ2-2): DVKVTQSSRYLVKRTGEKVFLECVQDMDHENMFWYRQDPGLGLRLIYFSYDVKMKEKGDIPEGYSVSREKKERFSLILESASTNQTSMYLCASRPPSVGELFFGEGSRLTVL.

This clone has a single count. CDR3 nucleotide sequence: TGTGCCAGTAGTAGAAGGACTAGCGGGAGTGACACCGGGGAGCTGTTTTTT. It is translated as CASSRRTSGSDTGELFF. The rearrangement joins TRBV19 to TRBJ2-2; 13 bases match TRBD2. Unmatched junction bases numbered 5, after V lost 4 bases and J lost 3 bases. This CDR3 comprises 17 residues. The germline V gene encodes CDR1 LNHDA and CDR2 SQIVND (reference sequence).

As to this clone: Additional DNA sequences in this sample encode the identical CDR3. The rearrangement joins TRBV15 to TRBJ2-2; the D is unclear. The germline CDR1 and CDR2 sequences are LNHNV and YYDKDF (reference sequence). The CDR3 contains 14 residues. V was trimmed by 0 bases and J by 5 bases, leaving 7 bases between them. The CDR3 nucleotides are TGTGCCACCAGCAGAGATTTGACAACCGGGGAGCTGTTTTTT. Translated, it gives CATSRDLTTGELFF.

The gene calls are TRBV5-1 and TRBJ2-1; D is uncertain. V dropped 4 bases and J dropped 5 bases, with 13 bases sitting between them. The CDR3 extends over 14 amino acids. Germline-derived CDR1 and CDR2 are SGHRS and YFSETQ. CDR3 loop: CASSVELSNNEQFF. In DNA form, the CDR3 reads TGCGCCAGCAGCGTAGAGCTGTCAAACAATGAGCAGTTCTTC.

The V gene is TRBV5-1, the J gene TRBJ2-1, with 10 bases aligning to TRBD2. This CDR3 has 17 amino acids. Germline lookup yields CDR1 SGHRS and CDR2 YFSETQ. Trimming cost V 9 bases and J 0 bases; bases outside gene matches: 12. The CDR3 region is CATEAGTSDHSYNEQFF. As DNA, the CDR3 is TGCGCCACCGAAGCCGGGACTAGCGACCACTCCTACAATGAGCAGTTCTTC.

The chain carries TRBV19 and TRBJ2-6; D not certain. CDR1 LNHDA and CDR2 SQIVND come from the germline V gene (reference sequence). CDR3 size: 17 residues. V shed 1 base and J shed 3 bases, with 13 bases lying between them. The DNA of the CDR3 is TGTGCCAGTAGTATAGCGCTTGGGCACTTTGGGGCCAACGTCCTGACTTTC. Translated, it gives CASSIALGHFGANVLTF.

This clone has just one count. The genes are TRBV7-3 and TRBJ2-1, with unresolved D. CDR3 length: 15 amino acids. V lost 0 bases and J lost 6, with 12 bases in between. From germline, CDR1 is SGHTA and CDR2 FQGTGA. The CDR3 protein is CASSLTRDTPNEQFF. For the CDR3, the DNA is TGTGCCAGCAGCTTAACTCGAGACACCCCCAATGAGCAGTTCTTC.

This chain connects TRBV19 to TRBJ1-1, with D tentatively TRBD1 (6 bases). The CDR3 loop spans 17 amino acids. CDR1 and CDR2 (germline): LNHDA, SQIVND (reference sequence). Trimming removed 3 bases from V and 2 bases from J, with 19 bases in between. CDR3 sequence reads: CASSILLLAGENTEAFF. CDR3 coding DNA: TGTGCCAGTAGTATTCTCCTTTTGGCAGGGGAAAACACTGAAGCTTTCTTT.

The V gene is TRBV18, the J gene TRBJ1-2; maybe TRBD1 (6 bases). Germline CDR1 reads KGHSH; CDR2 reads LQKENI. CDR3 length: 16 amino acids. V was cut by 2 bases and J by 5 bases, with 18 bases left in between. Here the CDR3 DNA reads TGTGCCAGCTCACCATTGGACAGAGGGGGGATGTATGGCTACACCTTC. It encodes CASSPLDRGGMYGYTF.

Concerning this clone itself: Other DNA sequences in this sample translate to the same CDR3. This sequence joins TRBV5-1 and TRBJ2-3; D is unresolved. CDR3 size: 14 residues. CDR1 and CDR2 from the germline V gene are SGHRS and YFSETQ. V was clipped by 0 bases and J by 2 bases, with 7 bases between them. The CDR3 protein is CASSLASYTDTQYF. Here the CDR3 DNA reads TGCGCCAGCAGCTTGGCCTCCTACACAGATACGCAGTATTTT.

The genes are TRBV5-1 and TRBJ1-3; 7 bases map to TRBD1. The CDR3 consists of 16 residues. Germline assignment: CDR1 SGHRS and CDR2 YFSETQ. The trim removed 3 bases at V and 4 bases at J, leaving 10 bases unmatched. The CDR3 is CASSSFLTGEGNTIYF. Written as DNA, the CDR3 is TGCGCCAGCAGCTCATTCTTAACAGGGGAAGGAAACACCATATATTTT.

The chain joins TRBV18 to TRBJ1-5, with 12 bases that match TRBD1. Germline CDR1 reads KGHSH; CDR2 reads LQKENI. This CDR3 has 20 amino acids. Losses at the gene ends were 3 bases for V and 2 bases for J; bases not matched to a gene: 14. This chain's CDR3 is CASSPRAGTGGAGGNQPQHF. The CDR3 DNA is TGTGCCAGCTCACCTCGTGCCGGGACAGGGGGCGCAGGTGGCAATCAGCCCCAGCATTTT.

The chain combines TRBV5-4 with TRBJ1-1; D not certain. The CDR3 has 13 residues. Trimming stripped 3 bases from V and 1 base from J, with 7 bases between. Germline values: CDR1 SGHNT, CDR2 YYREEE (reference sequence). This chain's CDR3 is CASSSNRNTEAFF. For the CDR3, the DNA is TGTGCCAGCAGCTCTAATCGGAACACTGAAGCTTTCTTT.

This chain connects TRBV7-9 to TRBJ2-7; TRBD1 matches 7 bases. CDR1 is SEHNR and CDR2 is FQNEAQ in the germline V gene (reference sequence). This CDR3 spans 14 amino acids. V was clipped by 3 bases and J by 6 bases; unmatched bases: 8. The CDR3 protein is CASSFDRVTVEQYF. The CDR3 region has the DNA TGTGCCAGCAGCTTCGACAGGGTTACGGTCGAGCAGTACTTC.

The chain uses TRBV5-5 and TRBJ1-1, with D possibly matching TRBD1 (5 bases). The germline V gene has CDR1 SGHKS and CDR2 YYEKEE (reference sequence). The length of the CDR3 is 18 residues. The V and J ends lost 6 bases and 6 bases respectively, with 30 bases between them. The chain's CDR3 is CASILPSGVGWMEAEAFF. DNA for the CDR3: TGTGCCAGCATCCTTCCTTCGGGGGTAGGATGGATGGAGGCTGAAGCTTTCTTT.

V is TRBV7-9 and J is TRBJ2-1; tentatively, D is TRBD2 (6 bases). The germline gives CDR1 SEHNR, CDR2 FQNEAQ (reference sequence). V was cut by 2 bases and J by 3 bases, with 17 bases left in between. CDR3 length: 17 amino acids. The CDR3: CASSLLPGSSYYNEQFF. The CDR3 DNA reads TGTGCCAGCAGCTTACTGCCCGGGAGCTCTTACTACAATGAGCAGTTCTTC.

The chain has TRBV28 and TRBJ1-5; D not resolved. The CDR3 has 12 residues. V was cut by 5 bases and J by 11 bases, with 13 bases left in between. Germline CDR1 is MDHEN and CDR2 is SYDVKM. The CDR3 sequence: CASSPPLSAQHF. CDR3 in DNA: TGTGCCAGCAGTCCCCCCCTGTCAGCCCAGCATTTT.

The chain uses TRBV27 and TRBJ1-5, with unresolved D. Trimming took off 5 bases at V and 9 bases at J, with 29 bases between the two ends. This CDR3 comprises 18 residues. CDR1 and CDR2 from the germline V gene are MNHEY and SMNVEV (reference sequence). CDR3 nucleotide sequence: TGTGCCAGCAGTACCTACCCCCGCGGCAGGAATTCTCCAGGGCCCCAGCATTTT. This encodes CASSTYPRGRNSPGPQHF.

J is TRBJ2-7 and V is TRBV18; D is unresolved. Per germline, CDR1 KGHSH and CDR2 LQKENI. Trimming stripped 0 bases from V and 5 bases from J, with 14 bases between. CDR3 size: 15 residues. The CDR3 DNA follows: TGTGCCAGCTCACCACCGGCAGCGCCGAGGCACGAGCAGTACTTC. Translating it yields CASSPPAAPRHEQYF.

The gene calls are TRBV11-3 and TRBJ2-1; D is uncertain. Germline CDR1 and CDR2: SGHNT and YENEEA. The V and J ends lost 2 bases and 5 bases respectively, with 7 bases between them. The CDR3 loop spans 13 amino acids. CDR3 loop: CASSLLGHNEQFF. CDR3 DNA: TGTGCCAGCAGCTTATTAGGGCACAATGAGCAGTTCTTC.